The 10 T cell receptor beta chains presented below share a single source sample, sequenced in a study of Graves' ophthalmopathy and Graves' hyperthyroidism. Scientists amplified the TCR beta CDR3 regions from RNA transcripts. In the first round, RT-PCR was carried out with HTBI primers, and a multiplex PCR formed the second round. TCRdb reprocessed the multiplex PCR reads via MiXCR and lists one record per CDR3 protein. The data hold around 670,000 distinct CDR3 sequences, with approximately 40% observed a single time. Sequencing was performed on peripheral blood. The receptor source for this set is an adult man with Graves' ophthalmopathy.

The V and J genes are TRBV6-5 and TRBJ2-5; a weak D match, TRBD2 (6 bases). There are 14 residues in the CDR3. Germline V gives CDR1 MNHEY, CDR2 SVGAGI. Deletions cut 7 bases from V and 9 bases from J, with 21 bases between. In DNA form, the CDR3 reads TGTGCCAGCACGCCTTCGGGGGTCGATCAGCCCCAGTACTTC. This encodes CASTPSGVDQPQYF.

This clonotype has just a few counts. This rearrangement joins TRBV9 to TRBJ2-7; TRBD2 agrees at 11 bases. This CDR3 contains 17 residues. V gave up 4 bases and J gave up 4 bases; unmatched junction bases: 13. Germline V gene data show CDR1 as SGDLS and CDR2 as YYNGEE. CDR3 region: CASSLTSGIILAYEQYF. Written as DNA, the CDR3 is TGTGCCAGCAGCTTGACTAGCGGGATAATTCTAGCATACGAGCAGTACTTC.

As for this clonotype: Here the CDR3 omits its conserved ending phenylalanine or tryptophan, so a read error is the likely source. The rearrangement joins TRBV12-3 or TRBV12-4 to TRBJ2-5; D remains ambiguous. V lost 6 bases, J lost 5 bases, and 7 bases lay in between. The CDR3 loop spans 11 amino acids. DNA of the CDR3: TGTGCCAGCAGCACAAGGGAGACCCAGTACTGC. Its translation: CASSTRETQYC.

In this sample, this clonotype turned up a few times. The gene calls are TRBV3-1 and TRBJ1-4; TRBD1 aligns across 7 bases. This CDR3 spans 17 amino acids. Germline CDR1 and CDR2: LGHDT and YNNKEL (reference sequence). With V trimmed by 0 bases and J by 4 bases, 8 bases remained unmatched. Written as DNA, the CDR3 is TGTGCCAGCAGCCAAGATTCGACAGGGAGTCTTAATGAAAAACTGTTTTTT. Protein sequence: CASSQDSTGSLNEKLFF.

This clonotype came up once. V usage is TRBV5-4 and J usage is TRBJ2-2; D not certain. This CDR3 region has 16 residues. Deletions cut 3 bases from V and 0 bases from J, with 12 bases between. The V gene's germline CDR1 is SGHNT and CDR2 YYREEE (reference sequence). This chain's CDR3 is CASSSHTDPNTGELFF. The CDR3 nucleotides read TGTGCCAGCAGCTCCCATACCGATCCGAACACCGGGGAGCTGTTTTTT.

Points on this clonotype: It is likely a read error, because the conserved phenylalanine at the end of the CDR3 is missing. No DNA is shown, since the ends of the CDR3 on it are uncertain; the CDR3 is the one TCRdb lists. The V call is TRBV10-3, the J call TRBJ1-4; the table's D call, TRBD1, has no DNA check behind it. The CDR3 length equals 12 residues, ends included. The V gene's germline CDR1 is ENHRY and CDR2 SYGVKD. The CDR3 is CAISPADKDRFL.

J is TRBJ2-5 and V is TRBV2; 11 positions match TRBD2. This CDR3 is 16 amino acids long. CDR1 and CDR2 from the germline V gene are SNHLY and FYNNEI. V was pared by 6 bases and J by 5 bases, with 11 bases of the junction left unmatched. The CDR3 DNA follows: TGTGCCAGCAGCCAAGTTTTGGCTAGCGGGAGGGAGACCCAGTACTTC. Protein sequence: CASSQVLASGRETQYF.

This clonotype was counted only a few times. V usage is TRBV15 and J usage is TRBJ2-7; TRBD1 matches at 7 bases. Germline V lookup: CDR1 LNHNV, CDR2 YYDKDF (reference sequence). Unmatched junction bases numbered 8, after V lost 2 bases and J lost 4 bases. There are 15 residues in the CDR3. CDR3 sequence (DNA): TGTGCCACCAGCAGATCCTTGACAGGGAGTTACGAGCAGTACTTC. This codes for CATSRSLTGSYEQYF. The full variable domain, rest sourced from reference TRBV15 and TRBJ2-7, is DAMVIQNPRYQVTQFGKPVTLSCSQTLNHNVMYWYQQKSSQAPKLLFHYYDKDFNNEADTPDNFQSRRPNTSFCFLDIRSPGLGDTAMYLCATSRSLTGSYEQYFGPGTRLTVT.

This clonotype occurred a few times. The chain is built from TRBV7-8 and TRBJ1-5; perhaps TRBD1 as D (5 bases). The CDR3 loop spans 16 amino acids. V was clipped by 5 bases and J by 0 bases, with 14 bases between them. CDR1 and CDR2 (germline): SGHVS, FQNEAQ. CDR3 coding DNA: TGTGCCAGCAGCATGACGGGGGGAGTTAGCAATCAGCCCCAGCATTTT. As protein: CASSMTGGVSNQPQHF.

The V and J genes are TRBV7-9 and TRBJ1-2; tentatively, D is TRBD1 (5 bases). Trimming took off 2 bases at V and 8 bases at J, with 15 bases between the two ends. Germline assignment: CDR1 SEHNR and CDR2 FQNEAQ (reference sequence). The length of the CDR3 is 14 residues. CDR3 DNA sequence: TGTGCCAGCAGCTTATTTCCGGACAAACGCGGCTACACCTTC. Protein sequence: CASSLFPDKRGYTF.